The 21 T cell receptor beta chains below all came from one sample that was sequenced in a study of blood T cells in healthy people across ages. A second PCR, run for roughly 7 to 12 cycles, used a sample-barcoded 5' primer plus a J-beta primer mix. TCRdb re-called the 5' RACE reads through MiXCR, storing one row per CDR3 protein. The sample holds 1.5 million to 2 million distinct CDR3 sequences; about 49% are singletons and the top ten take roughly 2%. The specimen sequenced was blood. These receptors originate from a woman in her thirties or forties in good health.

In nucleotides, the CDR3 is TGCAGTGCTAGAGGGGCTCCGGGCCTAGCGGGAAGCTACGAGCAGTACTTC. This gives the protein CSARGAPGLAGSYEQYF. The chain employs TRBV20-1 and TRBJ2-5, with 9 bases aligning to TRBD2. The tail of the sequence fits TRBJ2-7 better, so the J call may be wrong. Germline CDR1 reads DFQATT; CDR2 reads SNEGSKA (reference sequence). The CDR3 is 17 amino acids.

The chain carries TRBV6-6 and TRBJ2-5; 7 positions agree with TRBD1. The J segment lost 5 bases and the V segment lost 0 bases, leaving 3 bases of the junction unmatched. Per the germline V gene, CDR1 is MNHNY and CDR2 is SVGAGI (reference sequence). This CDR3 has 14 amino acids. CDR3 region: CASSYSGQRETQYF. The CDR3 DNA sequence: TGTGCCAGCAGTTACTCGGGACAGCGGGAGACCCAGTACTTC.

This clonotype turned up a few times. The V and J genes are TRBV5-1 and TRBJ2-1; D is possibly TRBD1 or TRBD2 (6 bases each). Germline V gene data show CDR1 as SGHRS and CDR2 as YFSETQ. V lost 4 bases, J lost 7 bases, and 15 bases lay in between. The CDR3 has 14 residues. Here the CDR3 DNA reads TGCGCCAGCAGCAGGTCGGGGGCTGCAAATGAGCAGTTCTTC. It specifies CASSRSGAANEQFF.

The chain couples TRBV7-2 to TRBJ1-2; TRBD1 matches 9 bases. The CDR3 covers 14 residues. The germline gives CDR1 SGHTA, CDR2 FQGNSA. Unmatched junction bases numbered 5, after V lost 1 base and J lost 8 bases. CDR3 region: CASSLGWTGEGYTF. CDR3 nucleotide sequence: TGTGCCAGCAGCTTAGGTTGGACAGGGGAGGGCTACACCTTC.

The chain has TRBV7-2 and TRBJ2-5; D is unclear. Trimming pared 1 base from V and 1 base from J, leaving 13 bases between. The CDR3 spans 16 residues. CDR1 is SGHTA and CDR2 is FQGNSA in the germline V gene. DNA of the CDR3: TGTGCCAGCAGCTTAGGAACTCTAAATTGCCAAGAGACCCAGTACTTC. Protein sequence: CASSLGTLNCQETQYF.

The chain couples TRBV28 to TRBJ1-4; D is ambiguous. CDR3 length: 12 amino acids. CDR1 and CDR2 from the germline V gene are MDHEN and SYDVKM. Trimming pared 9 bases from V and 3 bases from J, leaving 8 bases between. The CDR3 is CASGLANEKLFF. CDR3 in DNA: TGTGCCAGTGGGTTAGCTAATGAAAAACTGTTTTTT.

The chain employs TRBV10-3 and TRBJ2-7, with D perhaps matching TRBD1 (5 bases). V lost 0 bases to trimming and J lost 2 bases, with 11 bases between them. There are 15 residues in the CDR3. In germline, CDR1 is ENHRY, CDR2 SYGVKD. The DNA for the CDR3 is TGTGCCATCAGTGAGTCGAAAGGGGCAGCCTACGAGCAGTACTTC. It specifies CAISESKGAAYEQYF.

This clonotype was picked up a small number of times. The chain links TRBV6-5 to TRBJ2-1; TRBD1 is a possible D gene (6 bases). The CDR3 runs to 14 residues. CDR1 and CDR2 (germline): MNHEY, SVGAGI. V lost 2 bases and J lost 7, with 12 bases in between. For the CDR3, the DNA is TGTGCCAGCAGTTACGGGACGGGGACAAATGAGCAGTTCTTC. It encodes CASSYGTGTNEQFF.

This clonotype showed up just a few times. The CDR3 region is CASSKNRVGEQFF. The CDR3 bases are TGTGCCAGCAGCAAAAACAGGGTTGGTGAGCAGTTCTTC. This chain connects TRBV12-3 or TRBV12-4 to TRBJ2-1; TRBD1 might be the D (6 bases). The CDR3 sequence is 13 residues long. The V end was cut by 6 bases, the J end by 9 bases, with 15 bases between.

This clonotype has a count of ten or more. This rearrangement joins TRBV20-1 to TRBJ2-3; D is uncertain. The CDR3 loop spans 11 amino acids. V lost 1 base to trimming and J lost 5 bases, with 4 bases between them. CDR1 DFQATT and CDR2 SNEGSKA come from the germline V gene (reference sequence). The CDR3 DNA follows: TGCAGTGCTAGAGGGGGAGATACGCAGTATTTT. Translating it yields CSARGGDTQYF.

Only one count was recorded for this clonotype. The chain joins TRBV20-1 to TRBJ1-2, with D uncertain. Germline loops: CDR1 DFQATT, CDR2 SNEGSKA (reference sequence). This CDR3 has 15 residues. With 0 bases removed from V and 3 bases from J, the gap between germline ends came to 14 bases. The CDR3 DNA is TGCAGTGCTAGAGATCCTGGTCCGACCTACTATGGCTACACCTTC. Its translation: CSARDPGPTYYGYTF.

The rearrangement joins TRBV4-1 to TRBJ2-5; 9 nucleotides match TRBD2. The CDR3 extends over 17 amino acids. J gave up 3 bases and V 0 bases, and 8 bases lay outside the gene matches. Germline loops: CDR1 MGHRA, CDR2 YSYEKL. This CDR3 reads CASSQDTASGAKETQYF. For the CDR3, the DNA is TGCGCCAGCAGCCAAGATACGGCTAGCGGGGCGAAAGAGACCCAGTACTTC.

Turning to this clonotype: This may come from a read error, since a much larger clone is one base off. The chain carries TRBV7-2 and TRBJ2-1; 12 bases are a match to TRBD2. V dropped 5 bases and J dropped 6; count of bases not matched to a gene: 5. The CDR3 totals 15 residues. CDR1 is SGHTA, CDR2 FQGNSA, per germline. The CDR3 region is CASSPLGLAGNEQFF. The CDR3 DNA reads TGTGCCAGCAGCCCACTGGGACTAGCGGGCAATGAGCAGTTCTTC.

As regards this clonotype: At one of its ends the junction is not consistent with the germline gene, which may arise from a read error. This chain uses TRBV7-2 with TRBJ2-3; D remains unclear. The CDR3 runs 15 residues. Germline CDR1 and CDR2: SGHTA and FQGNSA. The CDR3 coding sequence is TGTGCCAGCAGCTTAGAAAGACCCTTCACAGATACGCTGTATTTT. Translating it yields CASSLERPFTDTLYF.

In this sample, this clonotype turned up a few times. The V gene is TRBV28, the J gene TRBJ2-1; D call uncertain. The germline V gene has CDR1 MDHEN and CDR2 SYDVKM. CDR3 length: 15 residues. Trimming shortened V by 6 bases and J by 0 bases, and 12 bases separated the two germline ends. The CDR3 nucleotides are TGTGCCAGCAGCCAGACTCCTAGCTCCTACAATGAGCAGTTCTTC. Translation gives CASSQTPSSYNEQFF.

The CDR3 DNA reads TGCAGTGCCATTACAGGGGACTATGGCTACACCTTC. Its translation: CSAITGDYGYTF. V is TRBV20-1 and J is TRBJ1-2; 7 bases are a match to TRBD1. J was trimmed by 3 bases and V by 6 bases; bases with no gene match: 4. The CDR3 consists of 12 residues. Looked up from germline, CDR1 is DFQATT and CDR2 is SNEGSKA (reference sequence).

This clonotype was counted once. The J gene is TRBJ2-7, the V gene TRBV7-9; 11 bases agree with TRBD2. Germline CDR1 is SEHNR and CDR2 is FQNEAQ (reference sequence). V lost 5 bases and J lost 2; bases outside the gene matches: 8. This CDR3 is 16 amino acids long. For the CDR3, the DNA is TGTGCCAGCAGCCCAGTAGGGACTAGCGGAACCTACGAGCAGTACTTC. It yields the protein CASSPVGTSGTYEQYF.

J is TRBJ1-2 and V is TRBV6-5; no definite D call. The CDR3 has 14 residues. The germline V gene encodes CDR1 MNHEY and CDR2 SVGAGI. V was cut by 3 bases and J by 4 bases, with 12 bases left in between. The CDR3 nucleotides read TGTGCCAGCAGTTATGACGCACTTGTCTATGGCTACACCTTC. It codes for CASSYDALVYGYTF.

The V gene is TRBV5-6, the J gene TRBJ2-2; D remains ambiguous. CDR1 is SGHDT, CDR2 YYEEEE, per germline. There are 13 residues in the CDR3. The V and J ends lost 2 bases and 3 bases respectively, with 5 bases between them. In DNA, the CDR3 is TGTGCCAGCAGCTTTGGGTACACCGGGGAGCTGTTTTTT. Its protein is CASSFGYTGELFF.

This clonotype was observed a handful of times. The chain has TRBV5-1 and TRBJ2-3; D is possibly TRBD1 or TRBD2 (5 bases each). The CDR3 loop spans 13 amino acids. Germline assignment: CDR1 SGHRS and CDR2 YFSETQ. V was cut by 6 bases and J by 5 bases, with 13 bases left in between. The CDR3 sequence: CASTRGPGDTQYF. The CDR3 DNA reads TGCGCCAGCACCCGGGGACCAGGAGATACGCAGTATTTT.

This clonotype was detected a few times. In DNA, the CDR3 is TGTGCCAGCAACGACCAGACAGGGTCGGGCGAGACCCAGTACTTC. Amino acids: CASNDQTGSGETQYF. V is TRBV2 and J is TRBJ2-5, with 7 positions matching TRBD1. This CDR3 region has 15 residues. The germline CDR1 and CDR2 sequences are SNHLY and FYNNEI. The V segment lost 7 bases and the J segment 5 bases; nucleotides outside the gene matches: 13.